This paragraph covers one T cell receptor (beta chain) sequence. Its cognate antigen is unknown. Method: immunoSEQ multiplex PCR; TCRdb's copy keeps in-frame clones and lacks some. The table includes around 40,000 clones, nearly 85% detected once. The data originate from a study of CD4 T cells in relation to SARS-CoV-2 and coronaviruses. Germline values: CDR1 SNHLY, CDR2 FYNNEI. The V and J ends lost 6 bases and 6 bases, in that order; junction bases with no gene match: 6. CDR3 length: 13 amino acids. V is TRBV2 and J is TRBJ2-3, with 7 nucleotides matching TRBD2. This receptor was obtained from an adult with COVID-19. The specimen sequenced was naive CD4+ T cells from PBMCs, cultured in vitro. Subset reported: naive CD4+ T cells isolated by negative enrichment. The CDR3 reads CASRKTSLDTQYF. The CDR3, as DNA: TGTGCCAGCAGAAAGACTAGCCTGGATACGCAGTATTTT.